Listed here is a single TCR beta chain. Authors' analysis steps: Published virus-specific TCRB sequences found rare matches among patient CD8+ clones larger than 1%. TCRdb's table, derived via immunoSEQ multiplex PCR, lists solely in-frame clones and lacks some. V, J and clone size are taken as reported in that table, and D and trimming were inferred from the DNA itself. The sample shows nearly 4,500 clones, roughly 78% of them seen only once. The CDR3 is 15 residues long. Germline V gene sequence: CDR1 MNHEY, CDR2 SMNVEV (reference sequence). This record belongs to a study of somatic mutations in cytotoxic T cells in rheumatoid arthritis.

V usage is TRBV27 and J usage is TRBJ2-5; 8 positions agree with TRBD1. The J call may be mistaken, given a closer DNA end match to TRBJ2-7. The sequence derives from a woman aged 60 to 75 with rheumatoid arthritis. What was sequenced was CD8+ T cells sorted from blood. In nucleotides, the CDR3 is TGTGCCAGCAGTTTGCTAGGACAGGGATCCTACGAGCAGTACTTC. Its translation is CASSLLGQGSYEQYF.